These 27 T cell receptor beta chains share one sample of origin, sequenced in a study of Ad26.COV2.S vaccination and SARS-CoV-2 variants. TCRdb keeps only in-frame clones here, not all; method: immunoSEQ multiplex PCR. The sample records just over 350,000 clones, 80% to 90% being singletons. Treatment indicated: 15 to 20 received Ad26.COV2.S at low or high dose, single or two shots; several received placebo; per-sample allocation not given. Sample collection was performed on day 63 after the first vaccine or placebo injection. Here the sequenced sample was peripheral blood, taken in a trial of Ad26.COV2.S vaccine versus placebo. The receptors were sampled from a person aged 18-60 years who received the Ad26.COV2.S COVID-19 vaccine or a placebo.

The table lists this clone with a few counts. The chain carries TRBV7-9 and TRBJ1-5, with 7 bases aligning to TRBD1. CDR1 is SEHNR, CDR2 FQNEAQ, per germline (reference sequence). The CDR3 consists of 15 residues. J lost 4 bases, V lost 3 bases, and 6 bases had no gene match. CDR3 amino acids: CASSFMTGWNQPQHF. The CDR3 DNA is TGTGCCAGCAGCTTCATGACAGGGTGGAATCAGCCCCAGCATTTT.

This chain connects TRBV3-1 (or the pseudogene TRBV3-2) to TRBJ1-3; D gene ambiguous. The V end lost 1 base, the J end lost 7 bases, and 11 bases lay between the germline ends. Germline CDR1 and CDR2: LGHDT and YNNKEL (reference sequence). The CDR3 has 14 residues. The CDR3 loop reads CASSQGLGRNTIYF. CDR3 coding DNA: TGTGCCAGCAGCCAAGGATTAGGACGGAACACCATATATTTT.

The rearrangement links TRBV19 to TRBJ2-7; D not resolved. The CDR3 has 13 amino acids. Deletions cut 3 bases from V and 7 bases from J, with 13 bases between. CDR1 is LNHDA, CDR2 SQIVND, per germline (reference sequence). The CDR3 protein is CASSMIQAREQYF. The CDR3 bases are TGTGCCAGTAGTATGATCCAGGCCCGGGAGCAGTACTTC.

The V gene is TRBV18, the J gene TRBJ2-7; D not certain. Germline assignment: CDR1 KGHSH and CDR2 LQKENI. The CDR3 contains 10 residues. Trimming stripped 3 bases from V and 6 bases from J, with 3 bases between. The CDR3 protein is CASSPAEQYF. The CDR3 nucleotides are TGTGCCAGCTCACCGGCCGAGCAGTACTTC.

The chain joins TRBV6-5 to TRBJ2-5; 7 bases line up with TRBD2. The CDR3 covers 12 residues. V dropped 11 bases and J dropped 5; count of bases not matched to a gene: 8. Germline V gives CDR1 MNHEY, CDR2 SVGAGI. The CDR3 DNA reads TGTGCCGGGGGGGGTCTAGCCGAGACCCAGTACTTC. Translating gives CAGGGLAETQYF.

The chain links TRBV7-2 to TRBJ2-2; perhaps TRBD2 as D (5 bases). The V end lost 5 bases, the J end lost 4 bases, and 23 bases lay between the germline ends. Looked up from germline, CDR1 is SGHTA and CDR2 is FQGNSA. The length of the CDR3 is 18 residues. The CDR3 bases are TGTGCCAGCAGCCCCGGGGAAAGGAAGACCAGTGGCACCGGGGAGCTGTTTTTT. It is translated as CASSPGERKTSGTGELFF.

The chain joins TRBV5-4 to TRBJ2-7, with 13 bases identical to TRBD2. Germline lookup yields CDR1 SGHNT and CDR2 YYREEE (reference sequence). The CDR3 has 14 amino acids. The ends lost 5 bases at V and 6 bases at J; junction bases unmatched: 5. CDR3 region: CASRAGTSGAEQYF. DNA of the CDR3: TGTGCCAGCAGGGCCGGGACTAGCGGGGCCGAGCAGTACTTC.

The CDR3 DNA follows: TGTGCCAGCAGCTCCGGACCGGGACAGACCTACGAGCAGTACTTC. This translates into CASSSGPGQTYEQYF. The chain employs TRBV7-2 and TRBJ2-7; the match to TRBD1 covers 7 bases. V was pared by 4 bases and J by 2 bases, with 8 bases of the junction left unmatched. The germline V gene encodes CDR1 SGHTA and CDR2 FQGNSA. The CDR3 is made up of 15 amino acids.

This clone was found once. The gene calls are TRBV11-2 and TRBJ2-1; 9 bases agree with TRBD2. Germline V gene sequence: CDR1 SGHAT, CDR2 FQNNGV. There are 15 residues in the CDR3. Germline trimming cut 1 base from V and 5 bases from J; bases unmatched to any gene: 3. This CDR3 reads CASSLVASGDNEQFF. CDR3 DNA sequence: TGTGCCAGCAGCTTAGTGGCTAGCGGGGACAATGAGCAGTTCTTC.

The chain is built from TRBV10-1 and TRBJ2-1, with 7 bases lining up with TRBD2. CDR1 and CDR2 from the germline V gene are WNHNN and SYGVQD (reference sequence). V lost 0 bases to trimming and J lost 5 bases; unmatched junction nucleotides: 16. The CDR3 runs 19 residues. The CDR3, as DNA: TGCGCCAGCAGTGAGTCGACGGCGGGGAGGGGCCGATTGAACAATGAGCAGTTCTTC. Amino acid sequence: CASSESTAGRGRLNNEQFF.

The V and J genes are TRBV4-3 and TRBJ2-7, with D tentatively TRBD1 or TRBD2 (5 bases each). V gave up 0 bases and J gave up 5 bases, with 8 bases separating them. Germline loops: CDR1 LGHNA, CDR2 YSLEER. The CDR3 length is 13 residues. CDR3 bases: TGCGCCAGCAGCCAAGATCAGGGACACGAGCAGTACTTC. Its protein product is CASSQDQGHEQYF.

CDR3 in amino acids: CATSDVSNQPQHF. The CDR3 nucleotides read TGTGCCACCTCCGACGTAAGCAATCAGCCCCAGCATTTT. V usage is TRBV24-1 and J usage is TRBJ1-5; no clear D. This CDR3 region has 13 residues. V dropped 9 bases and J dropped 1 base, with 9 bases sitting between them. CDR1 KGHDR and CDR2 SFDVKD come from the germline V gene.

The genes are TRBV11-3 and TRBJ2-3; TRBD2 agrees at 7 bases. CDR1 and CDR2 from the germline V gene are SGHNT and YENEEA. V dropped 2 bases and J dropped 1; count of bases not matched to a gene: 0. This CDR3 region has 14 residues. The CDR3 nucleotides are TGTGCCAGCAGCTTAAGCGGGGGCACAGATACGCAGTATTTT. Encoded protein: CASSLSGGTDTQYF.

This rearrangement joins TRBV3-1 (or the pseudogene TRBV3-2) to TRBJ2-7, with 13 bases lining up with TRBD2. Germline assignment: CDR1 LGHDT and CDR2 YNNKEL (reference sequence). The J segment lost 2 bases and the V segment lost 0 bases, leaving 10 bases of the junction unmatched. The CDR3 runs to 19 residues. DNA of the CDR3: TGTGCCAGCAGCCAAGAAGGGACTAGCGGGACGATCATTCCCTACGAGCAGTACTTC. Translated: CASSQEGTSGTIIPYEQYF.

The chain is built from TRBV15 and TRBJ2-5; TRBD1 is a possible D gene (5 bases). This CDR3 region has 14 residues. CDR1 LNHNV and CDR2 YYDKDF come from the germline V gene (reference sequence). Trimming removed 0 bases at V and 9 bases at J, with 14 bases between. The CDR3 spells CATSRDLQVGAQYF. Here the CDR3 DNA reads TGTGCCACCAGCAGAGATCTACAGGTTGGGGCCCAGTACTTC.

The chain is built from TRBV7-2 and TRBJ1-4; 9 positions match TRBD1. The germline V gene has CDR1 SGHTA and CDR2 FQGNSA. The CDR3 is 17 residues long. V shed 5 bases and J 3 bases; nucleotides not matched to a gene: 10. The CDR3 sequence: CASSETGGAGSNEKLFF. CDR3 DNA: TGTGCCAGCAGCGAGACAGGGGGGGCGGGTTCTAATGAAAAACTGTTTTTT.

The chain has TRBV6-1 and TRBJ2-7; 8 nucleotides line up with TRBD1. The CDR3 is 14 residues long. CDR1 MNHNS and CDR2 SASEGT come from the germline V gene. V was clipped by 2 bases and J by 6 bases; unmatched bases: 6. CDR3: CASSEIQGAGEQYF. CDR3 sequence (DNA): TGTGCCAGCAGTGAAATCCAGGGGGCCGGCGAGCAGTACTTC.

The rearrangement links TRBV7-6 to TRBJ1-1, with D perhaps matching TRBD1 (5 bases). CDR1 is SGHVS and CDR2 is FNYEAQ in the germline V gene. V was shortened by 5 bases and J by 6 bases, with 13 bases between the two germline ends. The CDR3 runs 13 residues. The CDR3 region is CASSPGGVPEAFF. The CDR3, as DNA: TGTGCCAGCAGCCCGGGGGGGGTACCTGAAGCTTTCTTT.

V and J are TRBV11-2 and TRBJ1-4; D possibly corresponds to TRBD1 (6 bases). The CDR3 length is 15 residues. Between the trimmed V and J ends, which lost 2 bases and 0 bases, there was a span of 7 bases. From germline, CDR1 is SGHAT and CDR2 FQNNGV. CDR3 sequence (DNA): TGTGCCAGCAGCTTAAGGGGGTCAACTAATGAAAAACTGTTTTTT. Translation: CASSLRGSTNEKLFF. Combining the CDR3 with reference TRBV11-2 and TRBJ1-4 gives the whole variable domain EAGVAQSPRYKIIEKRQSVAFWCNPISGHATLYWYQQILGQGPKLLIQFQNNGVVDDSQLPKDRFSAERLKGVDSTLKIQPAKLEDSAVYLCASSLRGSTNEKLFFGSGTQLSVL.

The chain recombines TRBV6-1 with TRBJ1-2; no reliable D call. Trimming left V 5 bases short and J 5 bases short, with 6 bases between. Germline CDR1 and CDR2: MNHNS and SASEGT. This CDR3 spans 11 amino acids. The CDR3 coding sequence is TGTGCCAGCAGTAACGGGTATGGCTACACCTTC. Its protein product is CASSNGYGYTF.

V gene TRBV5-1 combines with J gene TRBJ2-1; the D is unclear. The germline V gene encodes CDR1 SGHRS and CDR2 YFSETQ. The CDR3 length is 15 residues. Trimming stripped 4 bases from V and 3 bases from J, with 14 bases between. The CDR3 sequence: CASSPSGGDYNEQFF. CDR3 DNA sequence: TGCGCCAGCAGCCCCTCGGGCGGAGACTACAATGAGCAGTTCTTC. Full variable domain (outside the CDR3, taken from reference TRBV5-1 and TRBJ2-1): KAGVTQTPRYLIKTRGQQVTLSCSPISGHRSVSWYQQTPGQGLQFLFEYFSETQRNKGNFPGRFSGRQFSNSRSEMNVSTLELGDSALYLCASSPSGGDYNEQFFGPGTRLTVL.

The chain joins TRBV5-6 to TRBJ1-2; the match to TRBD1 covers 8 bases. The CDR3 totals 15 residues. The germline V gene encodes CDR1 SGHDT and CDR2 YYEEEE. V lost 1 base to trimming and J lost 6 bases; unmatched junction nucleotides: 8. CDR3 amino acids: CASSLRMDREDGYTF. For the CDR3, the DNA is TGTGCCAGCAGCTTGCGGATGGACAGGGAGGATGGCTACACCTTC. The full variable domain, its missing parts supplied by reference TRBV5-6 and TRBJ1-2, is DAGVTQSPTHLIKTRGQQVTLRCSPKSGHDTVSWYQQALGQGPQFIFQYYEEEERQRGNFPDRFSGHQFPNYSSELNVNALLLGDSALYLCASSLRMDREDGYTFGSGTRLTVV.

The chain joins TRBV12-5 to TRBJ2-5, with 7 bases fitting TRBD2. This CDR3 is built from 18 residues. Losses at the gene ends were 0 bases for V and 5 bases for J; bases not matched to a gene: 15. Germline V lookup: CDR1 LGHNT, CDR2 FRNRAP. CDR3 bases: TGTGCTAGTGGTTTGGTATGGGAAGCGGGAATTAGTGGGGAGACCCAGTACTTC. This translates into CASGLVWEAGISGETQYF.

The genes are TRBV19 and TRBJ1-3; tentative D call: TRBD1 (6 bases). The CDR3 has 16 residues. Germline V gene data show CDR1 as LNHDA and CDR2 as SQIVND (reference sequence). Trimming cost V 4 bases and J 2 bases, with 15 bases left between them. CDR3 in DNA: TGTGCCAGTAGTACCGCACGGGACATTACTGGAAACACCATATATTTT. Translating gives CASSTARDITGNTIYF.

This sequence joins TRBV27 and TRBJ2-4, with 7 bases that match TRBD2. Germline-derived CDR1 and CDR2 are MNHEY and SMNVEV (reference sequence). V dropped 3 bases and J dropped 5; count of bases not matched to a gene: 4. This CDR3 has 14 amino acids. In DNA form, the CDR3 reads TGTGCCAGCAGTTTTCGGGGGGATCAAAACATTCAGTACTTC. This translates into CASSFRGDQNIQYF.

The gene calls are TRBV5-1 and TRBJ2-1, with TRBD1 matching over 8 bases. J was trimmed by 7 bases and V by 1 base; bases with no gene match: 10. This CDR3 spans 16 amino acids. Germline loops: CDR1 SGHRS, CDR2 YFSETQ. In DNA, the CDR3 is TGCGCCAGCAGCTTGATACCAGGGGGCGCGATGAATGAGCAGTTCTTC. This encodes CASSLIPGGAMNEQFF.

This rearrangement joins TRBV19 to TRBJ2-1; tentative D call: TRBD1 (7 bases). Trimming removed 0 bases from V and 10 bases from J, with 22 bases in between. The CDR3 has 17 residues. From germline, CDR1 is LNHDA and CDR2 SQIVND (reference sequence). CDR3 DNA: TGTGCCAGTAGTATAGAGTGGAGGGGGCAGGGTAGGGGCGAGCAGTTCTTC. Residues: CASSIEWRGQGRGEQFF.